The T cell receptor (beta chain) described here comes from a study of T cell responses to AZD1222 COVID-19 vaccine. Study-level points and caveats: The peak T cell response came first, and repertoires were sampled only after it.

Clones were read by immunoSEQ multiplex PCR, and TCRdb kept only the in-frame ones, dropping some. This sample carries under 150,000 clones, about nine tenths of them seen once, and the ten largest clones take about 3.5%. Details on this clone: Its antigen is as yet unknown.

This CDR3 has 15 residues. Trimming cost V 1 base and J 1 base; bases outside gene matches: 0. The germline gives CDR1 SGHRS, CDR2 YFSETQ. This chain links TRBV5-1 with TRBJ2-3, with 10 positions matching TRBD2. The receptor was isolated from an adult in good health. The material sequenced was peripheral blood, taken on day 0 of AZD1222 vaccination. The CDR3 DNA follows: TGCGCCAGCAGCTTGACTAGCGGGGGCACAGATACGCAGTATTTT. Encoded protein: CASSLTSGGTDTQYF.